The 25 T cell receptor beta chains below all came from one sample that was sequenced in a study of spatial heterogeneity in lung cancer (dated by TCRdb to the late 2010s). General conclusions and limits of the study: The tumor nonsynonymous mutation count correlated with the number of expanded alpha and beta TCRs within the tumor.

The antigens of these receptors remain unknown. The library was built by means of 5' RACE. The reads were generated on a NextSeq 500. Through fastp at Q25 and MiXCR, TCRdb rebuilt clones from the public reads, retaining in-frame beta chains. Entries are consolidated by CDR3 protein sequence, retaining the most common genes and DNA. This sample is represented by 15,000 to 20,000 distinct CDR3 sequences; 8.5% to 10% of them were singletons. Clones ranked in the top ten supply roughly 21% of the sample. This specimen's time point label, interpreted: sample taken at primary tumor resection. This sample comprised lung tumor tissue, obtained at surgery. These receptors were collected from a female donor with early-stage non-small cell lung cancer.

This clonotype was counted a few times. A library prepared for alpha chains yielded this beta chain as an off-target read; its size is of little meaning. The chain is built from TRBV29-1 and TRBJ1-2, with D unclear. The CDR3 loop spans 10 amino acids. CDR1 is SQVTM and CDR2 is ANQGSEA in the germline V gene. Trimming removed 4 bases at V and 8 bases at J, with 8 bases between. CDR3 protein: CSVGGLGYTF. CDR3 sequence (DNA): TGCAGCGTTGGCGGGCTCGGCTACACCTTC. The full variable domain, in which reference TRBV29-1 and TRBJ1-2 provide the parts outside the CDR3, is SAVISQKPSRDICQRGTSLTIQCQVDSQVTMMFWYRQQPGQSLTLIATANQGSEATYESGFVIDKFPISRPNLTFSTLTVSNMSPEDSSIYLCSVGGLGYTFGSGTRLTVV.

For this clonotype: With the library built for alpha chains, this beta chain is off target and its frequency is not meaningful. The chain has TRBV7-2 and TRBJ2-1; 7 positions match TRBD2. CDR1 SGHTA and CDR2 FQGNSA come from the germline V gene. V shed 8 bases, J shed 3 bases, and the junction held 10 bases outside the gene matches. There are 15 residues in the CDR3. This CDR3 is CASALGGSHYNEQFF. In DNA form, the CDR3 reads TGTGCCAGCGCCCTGGGGGGGTCTCACTACAATGAGCAGTTCTTC. The full variable domain, rest sourced from reference TRBV7-2 and TRBJ2-1, is GAGVSQSPSNKVTEKGKDVELRCDPISGHTALYWYRQSLGQGLEFLIYFQGNSAPDKSGLPSDRFSAERTGGSVSTLTIQRTQQEDSAVYLCASALGGSHYNEQFFGPGTRLTVL.

A remark on this clonotype: This beta chain is an unintended read in a library built for alpha chains; its size means little. The chain links TRBV28 to TRBJ1-5; D is ambiguous. Trimming took 2 bases from V and 6 from J, leaving 8 bases between them. The CDR3 contains 13 residues. Per the germline V gene, CDR1 is MDHEN and CDR2 is SYDVKM. The CDR3 is CASSLGEGQPQHF. The CDR3 bases are TGTGCCAGCAGTTTAGGGGAGGGTCAGCCCCAGCATTTT.

Concerning this clonotype: A much larger clone is a single base away; this may be a read error. This beta chain appears as a stray read in a library generated for alpha chains; its size is not informative. V usage is TRBV7-2 and J usage is TRBJ2-1, with a tentative D call TRBD2 (6 bases). Looked up from germline, CDR1 is SGHTA and CDR2 is FQGNSA. The CDR3 spans 15 residues. The V end lost 4 bases, the J end lost 7 bases, and 17 bases lay between the germline ends. CDR3 protein: CASSSGVRAANEQFF. CDR3 sequence (DNA): TGTGCCAGCAGCTCGGGAGTTCGAGCCGCAAATGAGCAGTTCTTC.

Remarks on this clonotype: As an off-target read in a library built for alpha chains, this beta chain has a frequency of little significance. This chain links TRBV30 with TRBJ2-7; D is undetermined. CDR1 is GTSNPN, CDR2 SVGIG, per germline (reference sequence). V dropped 6 bases and J dropped 0 bases, with 12 bases sitting between them. The CDR3 sequence is 13 residues long. DNA for the CDR3: TGTGCCTGCTCCCGTGAGGACTCCTACGAGCAGTACTTC. Translated: CACSREDSYEQYF.

A remark on this clonotype: A much larger clone sits a single nucleotide away, making a read error possible. This beta chain represents an off-target read in a library built for alpha chains; its size is of limited meaning. The gene calls are TRBV6-4 and TRBJ2-4, with D possibly being TRBD1 or TRBD2 (5 bases each). The germline V gene encodes CDR1 MRHNA and CDR2 SNTAGT. CDR3 length: 13 amino acids. This CDR3 is CASMGVSKTIQYF. As DNA, the CDR3 is TGTGCCAGCATGGGGGTTTCCAAAACCATTCAGTACTTC.

Comment on this clonotype: The library was built for alpha chains, so this beta chain is an off-target read and its size means little. The V gene is TRBV7-2, the J gene TRBJ1-4; D might be TRBD1 (5 bases). CDR1 SGHTA and CDR2 FQGNSA come from the germline V gene. The CDR3 extends over 15 amino acids. V was cut by 4 bases and J by 3 bases, with 12 bases left in between. The CDR3, as DNA: TGTGCCAGCAGCTGGCCCGAGGGGCCTAATGAAAAACTGTTTTTT. This codes for CASSWPEGPNEKLFF.

As concerns this clonotype: This beta chain is a stray read from a library made for alpha chains; its abundance is not meaningful. J is TRBJ2-3 and V is TRBV27; D ambiguous. Trimming pared 6 bases from V and 0 bases from J, leaving 1 base between. From germline, CDR1 is MNHEY and CDR2 SMNVEV (reference sequence). The CDR3 consists of 11 residues. This CDR3 reads CASRSTDTQYF. DNA of the CDR3: TGTGCCAGCAGGAGCACAGATACGCAGTATTTT.

This clonotype was seen more than once but under ten times. Since the library was made to target alpha chains, this beta chain is a stray read and its abundance is not meaningful. The CDR3 region has the DNA TGTGCCAGCAGGATCGACGGTGGATCCTCCTACGAGCAGTACTTC. Its protein product is CASRIDGGSSYEQYF. The chain combines TRBV6-1 with TRBJ2-7; D is undetermined. Germline values: CDR1 MNHNS, CDR2 SASEGT. V dropped 6 bases and J dropped 0 bases, with 15 bases sitting between them. The CDR3 extends over 15 amino acids.

Points on this clonotype: A much larger clonotype is one base distant, so this may be a read error. This beta chain slipped into a library made for alpha chains as a stray read, so its size is not meaningful. The V gene is TRBV12-3 or TRBV12-4, the J gene TRBJ1-1; D call uncertain. CDR3 size: 12 residues. The CDR3 region has the DNA TGTGCCAGCAGTTTAAGGGTAACTGCAGCTTTCTTT. Protein product: CASSLRVTAAFF.

There are a few counts of this clonotype. This beta chain appears as a stray read in a library generated for alpha chains; its size is not informative. V and J are TRBV4-3 and TRBJ2-2; TRBD2 is a possible D gene (6 bases). V was cut by 1 base and J by 4 bases, with 10 bases left in between. Germline V lookup: CDR1 LGHNA, CDR2 YSLEER. CDR3 length equals 15 residues. CDR3 loop: CASSQVAGSTGELFF. The CDR3 DNA reads as TGCGCCAGCAGCCAAGTTGCGGGGTCCACCGGGGAGCTGTTTTTT.

Details on this clonotype: With the library built for alpha chains, this beta chain is off target and its frequency is not meaningful. The rearrangement uses TRBV4-1 and TRBJ2-5, with a tentative D call TRBD2 (5 bases). Deletions cut 4 bases from V and 5 bases from J, with 20 bases between. The CDR3 has 16 residues. Germline V gene sequence: CDR1 MGHRA, CDR2 YSYEKL. The CDR3 bases are TGCGCCAGCAGCCCCGGAGGTGGATTCGGTGTGGAGACCCAGTACTTC. This gives the protein CASSPGGGFGVETQYF.

In its sample, this clonotype was seen many times. This beta chain appears as a stray read in a library generated for alpha chains; its size is not informative. The rearrangement joins TRBV7-3 to TRBJ1-1; possible D gene TRBD1, 5 bases. The germline gives CDR1 SGHTA, CDR2 FQGTGA. The CDR3 spans 14 residues. Deletions cut 3 bases from V and 2 bases from J, with 10 bases between. DNA of the CDR3: TGTGCCAGCAGCTTGGGGCTCGGTAACACTGAAGCTTTCTTT. Protein: CASSLGLGNTEAFF.

This clonotype has a count of ten or more. The library was prepared for alpha chains; this beta chain is a stray read, so its frequency means little. The V call is TRBV18, the J call TRBJ2-7; D gene uncertain. The CDR3 has 14 residues. Per the germline V gene, CDR1 is KGHSH and CDR2 is LQKENI. Trimming left V 6 bases short and J 2 bases short, with 14 bases between. CDR3 sequence reads: CASSPPGSTYEQYF. In nucleotides, the CDR3 is TGTGCCAGCTCTCCTCCGGGCTCGACCTACGAGCAGTACTTC.

Comment on this clonotype: This beta chain is an off-target read within a library intended for alpha chains, so its frequency means little. CDR3 coding DNA: TGTGCCAGCAGTTTAACGCCTTCTTCGGAGCAGTTCTTC. Translated, it gives CASSLTPSSEQFF. The chain employs TRBV28 and TRBJ2-1; no reliable D call. The germline CDR1 and CDR2 sequences are MDHEN and SYDVKM. V shed 2 bases and J shed 10 bases, with 12 bases lying between them. The CDR3 runs 13 residues.

In this sample, this clonotype is medium-sized. As an off-target read in a library built for alpha chains, this beta chain has a frequency of little significance. The chain carries TRBV6-5 and TRBJ2-6, with D perhaps TRBD2 (5 bases). Trimming cost V 5 bases and J 0 bases, with 20 bases left between them. Germline CDR1 MNHEY, CDR2 SVGAGI. The CDR3 totals 19 residues. The CDR3 DNA reads as TGTGCCAGCAGTACACGGGGTCTAGCAGCCAGCTCTGGGGCCAACGTCCTGACTTTC. Residues: CASSTRGLAASSGANVLTF.

On this clonotype: This beta chain is a stray sequence in a library constructed for alpha chains; its clone size is not meaningful. The chain is built from TRBV10-3 and TRBJ1-5; tentative D call: TRBD1 (6 bases). The CDR3 runs 13 residues. Trimming pared 9 bases from V and 6 bases from J, leaving 15 bases between. Germline V gene lookup returns CDR1 ENHRY and CDR2 SYGVKD. CDR3 loop: CAIKDRDTQPQHF. CDR3 DNA: TGTGCCATAAAGGACAGAGATACTCAGCCCCAGCATTTT.

This clonotype was found a few times. This beta chain appears as a stray read in a library generated for alpha chains; its size is not informative. V is TRBV3-1 and J is TRBJ2-5; no reliable D call. V was shortened by 3 bases and J by 0 bases, with 2 bases between the two germline ends. Germline V gives CDR1 LGHDT, CDR2 YNNKEL (reference sequence). The CDR3 loop spans 12 amino acids. The CDR3, as DNA: TGTGCCAGCAGCCAGGACCAAGAGACCCAGTACTTC. Amino acids: CASSQDQETQYF.

At least ten counts were recorded for this clonotype. A library prepared for alpha chains yielded this beta chain as an off-target read; its size is of little meaning. The V call is TRBV7-9, the J call TRBJ1-5; D is perhaps TRBD1 (5 bases). This CDR3 is built from 15 residues. Per the germline V gene, CDR1 is SEHNR and CDR2 is FQNEAQ (reference sequence). V lost 3 bases to trimming and J lost 0 bases, with 9 bases between them. The CDR3 DNA reads TGTGCCAGCAGCTTGCAAGGGGATAGCAATCAGCCCCAGCATTTT. Translation gives CASSLQGDSNQPQHF.

This clonotype was observed at least ten times. The library was built for alpha chains, so this beta chain is an off-target read and its size means little. The CDR3 DNA follows: TGCAGTGCCGTTGACCGGGACAGAGCCTACGAGCAGTACTTC. Its protein product is CSAVDRDRAYEQYF. The rearrangement links TRBV20-1 to TRBJ2-7, with 7 bases identical to TRBD1. The CDR3 extends over 14 amino acids. V gave up 6 bases and J gave up 2 bases; unmatched junction bases: 10. Per the germline V gene, CDR1 is DFQATT and CDR2 is SNEGSKA (reference sequence).

This clonotype was counted only a few times. This beta chain came through as a stray read in a library set up for alpha chains, and its size says little. The chain recombines TRBV27 with TRBJ2-3, with no clear D. CDR1 is MNHEY, CDR2 SMNVEV, per germline (reference sequence). V lost 5 bases to trimming and J lost 1 base, with 10 bases between them. The CDR3 is made up of 14 amino acids. In DNA, the CDR3 is TGTGCCAGCAGTCAATTCCCCCGCACAGATACGCAGTATTTT. Translation gives CASSQFPRTDTQYF.

This clonotype was counted only a few times. In a library made to pick up alpha chains, this beta chain is a stray read with a size that means little. This chain connects TRBV12-3 or TRBV12-4 to TRBJ2-4; D possibly corresponds to TRBD2 (6 bases). V was trimmed by 4 bases and J by 8 bases, leaving 12 bases between them. The CDR3 consists of 13 residues. CDR3 loop: CASSSNSGDIQYF. The CDR3 bases are TGTGCCAGCAGTTCGAATTCGGGGGACATTCAGTACTTC.

Comment on this clonotype: With the library built for alpha chains, this beta chain is off target and its frequency is not meaningful. The chain carries TRBV2 and TRBJ2-5; 9 bases align to TRBD1. This CDR3 region has 16 residues. V trimming: 5 bases; J trimming: 4 bases; junction bases outside the gene matches: 11. Germline loops: CDR1 SNHLY, CDR2 FYNNEI. This CDR3 reads CASSPADRGRGETQYF. The CDR3 DNA reads TGTGCCAGCAGTCCAGCGGACAGGGGAAGGGGAGAGACCCAGTACTTC.

This clonotype has at least ten counts. Little can be read into the size of this beta chain, an off-target read in a library designed for alpha chains. V is TRBV10-3 and J is TRBJ1-1, with unresolved D. CDR3 size: 11 residues. V lost 6 bases to trimming and J lost 2 bases, with 4 bases between them. Germline V gene sequence: CDR1 ENHRY, CDR2 SYGVKD. CDR3 DNA: TGTGCCATCAGGATAAACACTGAAGCTTTCTTT. As protein: CAIRINTEAFF.

This clonotype was counted a few times. This beta chain is an off-target read within a library intended for alpha chains, so its frequency means little. The rearrangement links TRBV7-2 to TRBJ1-6; 8 bases map to TRBD1. After removal of 4 bases from V and 9 bases from J, the junction contained 8 bases not matched to a gene. Looked up from germline, CDR1 is SGHTA and CDR2 is FQGNSA. The CDR3 contains 15 residues. CDR3 protein: CASSSETGVGSPLHF. Here the CDR3 DNA reads TGTGCCAGCAGCTCCGAGACAGGGGTTGGTTCACCCCTCCACTTT.